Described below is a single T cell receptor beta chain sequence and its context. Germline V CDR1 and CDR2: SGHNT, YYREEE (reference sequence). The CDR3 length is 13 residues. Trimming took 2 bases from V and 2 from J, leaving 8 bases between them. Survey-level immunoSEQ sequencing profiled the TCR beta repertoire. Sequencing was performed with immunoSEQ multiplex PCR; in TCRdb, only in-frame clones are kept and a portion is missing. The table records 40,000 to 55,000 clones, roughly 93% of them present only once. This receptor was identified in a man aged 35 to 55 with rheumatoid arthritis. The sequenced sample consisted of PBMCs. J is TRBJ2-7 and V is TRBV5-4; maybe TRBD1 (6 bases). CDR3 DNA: TGTGCCAGCAGCTTCAAGGGGGCCTACGAGCAGTACTTC. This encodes CASSFKGAYEQYF.